The 11 T cell receptor beta chains below come from one sample, sequenced in a study of T cell repertoires in cytomegalovirus infection (dated by TCRdb to about 2019). The sequencer listed for this sample is Illumina HiSeq 1500. The public reads were quality trimmed at Q25 with fastp and then assembled into clones with MiXCR by TCRdb, keeping productive beta chains. Rows merge per CDR3 protein into single entries with the most common DNA and genes. The table for this sample lists about 160,000 distinct CDR3 sequences; about a fifth of them were counted only once. The biggest ten clones account for roughly 25% of the sample. Their antigens remain unidentified. The sample's treatment or condition label, decoded: in vitro stimulation with specific CMV peptide epitopes to enrich CMV-specific T cells. The sequenced sample was CD8+ T cells from cultured PBMCs, obtained from culture after CMV antigen stimulation. The source of these receptors is a human donor in good health (CMV status not recorded). Some clones in this sample may be carry-over from other donors' samples.

The gene calls are TRBV5-6 and TRBJ2-5; no definite D call. This CDR3 is built from 13 residues. CDR1 SGHDT and CDR2 YYEEEE come from the germline V gene. The V gene lost 2 bases and the J gene lost 1 base, with 6 bases spanning the gap. The CDR3, as DNA: TGTGCCAGCAGCTTCTTAATCCAAGAGACCCAGTACTTC. It encodes CASSFLIQETQYF.

This clonotype was seen a few times. The chain has TRBV7-9 and TRBJ1-4; 7 bases are a match to TRBD1. J was trimmed by 3 bases and V by 5 bases; bases with no gene match: 6. This CDR3 region has 15 residues. CDR1 and CDR2 from the germline V gene are SEHNR and FQNEAQ (reference sequence). For the CDR3, the DNA is TGTGCCAGCAGCACCCGACAGGGAGCTAATGAAAAACTGTTTTTT. Translating it yields CASSTRQGANEKLFF.

The chain has TRBV6-2 or TRBV6-3 and TRBJ1-1; TRBD1 might be the D (5 bases). V lost 10 bases to trimming and J lost 7 bases, with 13 bases between them. Germline CDR1 is MNHEY and CDR2 is SVGEGT. The CDR3 is 11 amino acids. The CDR3 coding sequence is TGTGCCATCGACCGGGACGGTGAAGCTTTCTTT. It is translated as CAIDRDGEAFF.

This clonotype showed up many times. V gene TRBV27 combines with J gene TRBJ2-3; 8 bases fit TRBD2. The J segment lost 7 bases and the V segment lost 5 bases, leaving 14 bases of the junction unmatched. The CDR3 contains 16 residues. Germline V lookup: CDR1 MNHEY, CDR2 SMNVEV (reference sequence). CDR3 amino acids: CASSPRGSGVVNTQYF. As DNA, the CDR3 is TGTGCCAGCAGTCCCCGGGGTAGCGGGGTTGTGAATACGCAGTATTTT.

This clonotype was counted a few times. This chain links TRBV7-8 with TRBJ2-7; D is possibly TRBD1 (6 bases). The CDR3 spans 16 residues. Germline values: CDR1 SGHVS, CDR2 FQNEAQ. V was trimmed by 5 bases and J by 3 bases, leaving 20 bases between them. The chain's CDR3 is CASSQDPGTPLYEQYF. The CDR3 DNA sequence: TGTGCCAGCAGCCAGGACCCCGGGACACCCCTCTACGAGCAGTACTTC.

The chain couples TRBV6-2 or TRBV6-3 to TRBJ2-2; D not certain. Looked up from germline, CDR1 is MNHEY and CDR2 is SVGEGT. This CDR3 comprises 14 residues. V lost 9 bases and J 6 bases, leaving 17 bases between the germline ends. This chain's CDR3 is CASTGSLNAGELFF. For the CDR3, the DNA is TGTGCCAGTACCGGGTCCCTAAACGCCGGGGAGCTGTTTTTT.

There are a few counts of this clonotype. The chain uses TRBV4-1 and TRBJ1-2; TRBD1 might be the D (5 bases). The germline CDR1 and CDR2 sequences are MGHRA and YSYEKL. CDR3 length: 15 residues. V gave up 1 base and J gave up 3 bases, with 12 bases separating them. This chain's CDR3 is CASSQVQGRDYGYTF. In nucleotides, the CDR3 is TGCGCCAGCAGCCAAGTCCAAGGCAGGGACTATGGCTACACCTTC.

This clonotype appeared once. This sequence joins TRBV12-3 or TRBV12-4 and TRBJ1-2; D not certain. V shed 3 bases and J shed 2 bases, with 10 bases lying between them. CDR3 size: 14 residues. CDR3 coding DNA: TGTGCCAGCAGTTTTGGTACCACCAACTATGGCTACACCTTC. Translated, it gives CASSFGTTNYGYTF.

This chain uses TRBV7-6 with TRBJ2-2; D is unclear. The germline V gene encodes CDR1 SGHVS and CDR2 FNYEAQ. With 0 bases removed from V and 2 bases from J, the gap between germline ends came to 16 bases. The CDR3 has 18 residues. The CDR3 coding sequence is TGTGCCAGCAGCTTAGCGCTAAGAATTACACCTAACACCGGGGAGCTGTTTTTT. It yields the protein CASSLALRITPNTGELFF.

The chain carries TRBV4-1 and TRBJ2-7; TRBD2 might be the D (5 bases). CDR3 length: 15 amino acids. CDR1 is MGHRA and CDR2 is YSYEKL in the germline V gene. V was shortened by 0 bases and J by 3 bases, with 12 bases between the two germline ends. Here the CDR3 DNA reads TGCGCCAGCAGCCAAGATCCTGGACTCATCTACGAGCAGTACTTC. Its protein is CASSQDPGLIYEQYF.

This clonotype was seen more than once but under ten times. The chain links TRBV20-1 to TRBJ2-3, with TRBD2 matching 10 bases. The V segment lost 0 bases and the J segment 2 bases; nucleotides outside the gene matches: 2. This CDR3 is 15 amino acids long. Germline CDR1 is DFQATT and CDR2 is SNEGSKA (reference sequence). The CDR3 loop reads CSARELAGVTDTQYF. The CDR3 DNA is TGCAGTGCTAGAGAGCTAGCGGGGGTCACAGATACGCAGTATTTT.